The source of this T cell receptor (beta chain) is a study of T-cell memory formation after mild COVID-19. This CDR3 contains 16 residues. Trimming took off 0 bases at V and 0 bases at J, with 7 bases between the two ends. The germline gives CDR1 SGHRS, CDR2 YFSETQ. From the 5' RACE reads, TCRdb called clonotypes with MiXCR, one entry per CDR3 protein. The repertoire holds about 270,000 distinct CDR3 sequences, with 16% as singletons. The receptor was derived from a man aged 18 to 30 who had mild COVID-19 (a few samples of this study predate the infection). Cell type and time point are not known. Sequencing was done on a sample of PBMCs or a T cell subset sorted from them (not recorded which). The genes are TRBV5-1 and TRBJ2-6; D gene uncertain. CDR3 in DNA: TGCGCCAGCAGCTTGGATCCGGGCTCTGGGGCCAACGTCCTGACTTTC. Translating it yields CASSLDPGSGANVLTF.